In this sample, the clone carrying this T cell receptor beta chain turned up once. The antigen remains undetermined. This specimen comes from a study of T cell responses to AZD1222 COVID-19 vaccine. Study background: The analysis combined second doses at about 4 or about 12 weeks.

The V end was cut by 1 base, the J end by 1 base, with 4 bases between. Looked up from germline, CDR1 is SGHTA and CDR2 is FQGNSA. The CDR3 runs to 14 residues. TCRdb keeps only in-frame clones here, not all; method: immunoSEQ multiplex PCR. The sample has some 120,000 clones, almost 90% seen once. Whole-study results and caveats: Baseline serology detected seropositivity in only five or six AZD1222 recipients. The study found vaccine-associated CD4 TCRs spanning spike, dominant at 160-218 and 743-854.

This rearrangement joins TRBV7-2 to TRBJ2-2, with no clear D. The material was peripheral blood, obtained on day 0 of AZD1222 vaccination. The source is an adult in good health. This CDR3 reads CASSLVGNTGELFF. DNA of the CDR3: TGTGCCAGCAGCTTAGTCGGGAACACCGGGGAGCTGTTTTTT.